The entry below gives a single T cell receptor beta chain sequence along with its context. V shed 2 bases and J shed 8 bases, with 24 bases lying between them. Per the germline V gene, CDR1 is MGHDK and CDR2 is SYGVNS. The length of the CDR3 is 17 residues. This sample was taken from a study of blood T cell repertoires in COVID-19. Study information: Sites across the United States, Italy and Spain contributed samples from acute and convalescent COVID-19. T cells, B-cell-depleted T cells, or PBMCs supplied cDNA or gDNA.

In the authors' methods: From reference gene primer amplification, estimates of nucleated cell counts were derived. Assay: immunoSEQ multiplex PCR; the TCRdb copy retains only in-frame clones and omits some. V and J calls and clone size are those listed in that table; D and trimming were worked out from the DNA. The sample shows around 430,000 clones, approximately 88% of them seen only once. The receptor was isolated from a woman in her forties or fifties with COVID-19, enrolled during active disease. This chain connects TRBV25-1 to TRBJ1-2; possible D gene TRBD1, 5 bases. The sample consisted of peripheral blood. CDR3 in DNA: TGTGCCAGCAGTGAAGGGATTTGGGGGGTACCCTTAGGAGGCTACACCTTC. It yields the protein CASSEGIWGVPLGGYTF.